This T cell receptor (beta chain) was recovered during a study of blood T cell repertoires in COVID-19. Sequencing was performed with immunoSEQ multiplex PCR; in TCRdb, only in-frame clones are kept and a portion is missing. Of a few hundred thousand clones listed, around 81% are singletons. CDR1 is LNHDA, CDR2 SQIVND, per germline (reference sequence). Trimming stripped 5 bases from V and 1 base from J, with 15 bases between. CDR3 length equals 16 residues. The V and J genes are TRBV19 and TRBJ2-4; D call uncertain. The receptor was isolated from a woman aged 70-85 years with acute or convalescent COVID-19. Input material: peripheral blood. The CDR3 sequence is CASSPDSTAAKNIQYF. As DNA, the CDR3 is TGTGCCAGTAGTCCTGACTCCACGGCGGCCAAAAACATTCAGTACTTC.